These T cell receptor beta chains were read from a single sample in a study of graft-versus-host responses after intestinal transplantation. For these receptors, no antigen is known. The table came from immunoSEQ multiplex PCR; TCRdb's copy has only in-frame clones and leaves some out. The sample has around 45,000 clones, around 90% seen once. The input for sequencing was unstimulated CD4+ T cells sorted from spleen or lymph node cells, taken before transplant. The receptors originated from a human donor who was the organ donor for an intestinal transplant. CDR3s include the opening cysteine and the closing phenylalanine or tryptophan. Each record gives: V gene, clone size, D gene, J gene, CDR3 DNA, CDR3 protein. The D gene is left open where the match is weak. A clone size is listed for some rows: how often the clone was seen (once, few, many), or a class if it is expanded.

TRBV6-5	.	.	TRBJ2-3	TGTGCCAGCCGAGCCAACAGGGATTACACAGATACGCAGTATTTT	CASRANRDYTDTQYF
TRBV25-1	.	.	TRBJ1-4	TGTGCCAGCAGTGAGTTGACATCGTATAATGAAAAACTGTTTTTT	CASSELTSYNEKLFF
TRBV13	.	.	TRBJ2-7	TGTGCCAGCAGCTTAAAGGCCAGGCGCTCCTACGAGCAGTACTTC	CASSLKARRSYEQYF
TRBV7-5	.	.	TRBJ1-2	TGTGTCAGAAGCTTAGACACTAACTATGGCTACACCTTC	CVRSLDTNYGYTF
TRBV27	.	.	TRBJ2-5	TGTGCCAGCAGCCGGAGCGGCGGACACCAAGAGACCCAGTACTTC	CASSRSGGHQETQYF
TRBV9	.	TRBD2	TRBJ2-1	TGTGCCAGCAGCGTAGGGACTAGCGGGAGGAGGGCCAATGAGCAGTTCTTC	CASSVGTSGRRANEQFF
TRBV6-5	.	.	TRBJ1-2	TGTGCCAGCAGTCGAAGACTGATTGGCTATGGCTACACCTTC	CASSRRLIGYGYTF
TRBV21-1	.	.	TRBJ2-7	TGTGCCAGCAGCAAAGCCCTATTAGTAGGGGCCTACGAGCAGTACTTC	CASSKALLVGAYEQYF
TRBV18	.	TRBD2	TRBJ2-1	TGTGCCAGCTCACTCGGGACTAGCGGGAGAACTGAGCAGTTCTTC	CASSLGTSGRTEQFF
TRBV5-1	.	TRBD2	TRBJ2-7	TGCGCCAGCAGCTTGGAGGGCGGGAGGGCCTACGAGCAGTACTTC	CASSLEGGRAYEQYF
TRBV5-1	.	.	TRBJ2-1	TGCGCCAGCAGCTTCTGGTACGGATACAATGAGCAGTTCTTC	CASSFWYGYNEQFF
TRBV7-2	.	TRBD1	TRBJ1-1	TGTGCCAGCAGCTTAGCAGGGGGCGCCGAAGCTTTCTTT	CASSLAGGAEAFF
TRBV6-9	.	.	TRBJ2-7	TGTGCCAGCAGTTATCCGACCCACGAGCAGTACTTC	CASSYPTHEQYF
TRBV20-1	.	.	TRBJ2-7	TGCAGTGCTAGAAAGAGATACGAGCAGTACTTC	CSARKRYEQYF
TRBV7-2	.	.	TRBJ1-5	TGTGCCAGCAGCCCCGCCGGGACAACCAATCAGCCCCAGCATTTT	CASSPAGTTNQPQHF
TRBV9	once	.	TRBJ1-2	.	CASSVAGGANYGYTF
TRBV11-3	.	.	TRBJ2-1	TGTGCCAGCAGCTCAAATCCCCCCGCCTACAATGAGCAGTTCTTC	CASSSNPPAYNEQFF
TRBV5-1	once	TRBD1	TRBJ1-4	TGCGCCAGCAGCTTAGCGGGACAGGGGGATGAAAAACTGTTTTTT	CASSLAGQGDEKLFF
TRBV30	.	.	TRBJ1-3	TGTGCCTGGAGTGTTGGGGGAAACACCATATATTTT	CAWSVGGNTIYF
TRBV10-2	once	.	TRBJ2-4	TGCGCCAGCAGTGACTTGGCTACCAAAAACATTCAGTACTTC	CASSDLATKNIQYF
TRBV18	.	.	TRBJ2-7	TGTGCCAGCTCACCACCGAGCTCCTACGAGCAGTACTTC	CASSPPSSYEQYF
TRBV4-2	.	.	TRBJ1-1	TGTGCCAGCAGCCAAGAACGGACCGTGGGGGACACTGAAGCTTTCTTT	CASSQERTVGDTEAFF
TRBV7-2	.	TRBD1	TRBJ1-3	TGTGCCAGCAGCCAAGACAGGGGGGTTGGAAACACCATATATTTT	CASSQDRGVGNTIYF
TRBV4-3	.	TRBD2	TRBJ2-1	TGCGCCAGCAGCCAAGAGACGACTAGCGGGAGGGCCTCCTACAATGAGCAGTTCTTC	CASSQETTSGRASYNEQFF
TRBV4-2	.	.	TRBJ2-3	TGTGCCAGCAGCCAAGCAGATACGCAGTATTTT	CASSQADTQYF
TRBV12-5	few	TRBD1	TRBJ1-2	TGTGCTAGTGGTTTGACAGGGGGCGGCTACACCTTC	CASGLTGGGYTF
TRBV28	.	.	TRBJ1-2	TGTGCCAGCAGCCCCTTGGTGGGGGGGGCCCCGCACTATGGCTACACCTTC	CASSPLVGGAPHYGYTF
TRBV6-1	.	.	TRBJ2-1	TGTGCCAGCAGTGATCTGGGCAGGTCCATTACCCTGGGGTTCTTC	CASSDLGRSITLGFF
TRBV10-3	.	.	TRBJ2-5	TGTGCCATCAGTGAGGGCCTCCAAGAGACCCAGTACTTC	CAISEGLQETQYF